This T cell receptor (beta chain) came from a study of control samples from healthy donors and cancer patients. The germline gives CDR1 SEHNR, CDR2 FQNEAQ (reference sequence). The V end lost 7 bases, the J end lost 0 bases, and 16 bases lay between the germline ends. This CDR3 has 15 residues. The protocol was immunoSEQ multiplex PCR, while the TCRdb copy is restricted to in-frame clones and leaves out a portion. Here the sample spans about 95,000 clones, roughly nine tenths being singletons. The sample consisted of blood. The clonotype originates from an older woman in good health. This chain links TRBV7-9 with TRBJ2-7; D is tentatively TRBD1 or TRBD2 (5 bases each). CDR3 sequence reads: CASTPSGTASYEQYF. Written as DNA, the CDR3 is TGTGCCAGCACCCCTTCCGGGACGGCCTCCTACGAGCAGTACTTC.